This is a list of T cell receptor beta chains from one sample in a study of T cell repertoires in cytomegalovirus infection. The antigens for these receptors are not known. TCRdb fed the reads into MiXCR, producing one record per CDR3 protein. The data hold about 110,000 distinct CDR3 sequences, with around 31% observed a single time. The sequenced sample was CD8+ T cells from cultured PBMCs, obtained from culture after CMV antigen stimulation. These receptors came from a human donor in good health (CMV status not recorded). Some clones in this sample may be carry-over from other donors' samples. Each CDR3 is given with its conserved first and last residue. The D gene is left open where the match is weak. Clone size is given for some rows only: seen once, a few or many times, or a class if the clone is expanded.

>-|TRBV25-1|TRBJ1-2|-
CASAAGRYGYTF
TGTGCCAGCGCCGCAGGACGCTATGGCTACACCTTC
>-|TRBV7-8|TRBJ1-1|-
CASRTTPAPNTEAFF
TGTGCCAGCAGGACGACTCCGGCCCCGAACACTGAAGCTTTCTTT
>few|TRBV28|TRBJ2-7|TRBD1
CASSLLDRVEYEQYF
TGTGCCAGCAGTTTACTAGACAGGGTAGAGTACGAGCAGTACTTC
>-|TRBV19|TRBJ1-6|TRBD1
CASSAKTGDNSPLHF
TGTGCCAGTAGTGCCAAGACAGGGGATAATTCACCCCTCCACTTT
>-|TRBV7-2|TRBJ2-7|-
CASSLTGPSSYEQYF
TGTGCCAGCAGCCTAACAGGGCCTAGCTCCTACGAGCAGTACTTC
>-|TRBV2|TRBJ2-5|-
CASSAARAETQYF
TGTGCCAGCAGTGCGGCCAGGGCGGAGACCCAGTACTTC
>-|TRBV28|TRBJ2-5|TRBD1
CASKIGTGGLETQYF
TGTGCCAGCAAAATAGGGACAGGGGGCTTAGAGACCCAGTACTTC
>-|TRBV29-1|TRBJ1-2|TRBD1
CSVIPPTGATNYGYTF
TGCAGCGTGATACCCCCGACAGGGGCTACTAACTATGGCTACACCTTC
>many|TRBV20-1|TRBJ2-1|-
CSAPIGDYNEQFF
TGCAGTGCACCGATAGGGGACTACAATGAGCAGTTCTTC
>many|TRBV7-2|TRBJ2-1|TRBD2
CASRGGGSSYNEQFF
TGTGCCAGCAGGGGCGGCGGGAGCTCCTACAATGAGCAGTTCTTC
>-|TRBV12-3/TRBV12-4|TRBJ2-5|-
CASSLGLVARDQETQYF
TGTGCCAGCAGTCTAGGATTGGTAGCCAGAGACCAAGAGACCCAGTACTTC
>-|TRBV6-6|TRBJ1-1|TRBD1
CASSYSTTFTGQGDTEAFF
TGTGCCAGCAGTTACTCGACAACCTTTACGGGACAGGGGGACACTGAAGCTTTCTTT
>-|TRBV12-3/TRBV12-4|TRBJ2-1|TRBD2
CASSLFGGSTYNEQFF
TGTGCCAGCAGTCTCTTCGGGGGGAGTACCTACAATGAGCAGTTCTTC
>-|TRBV2|TRBJ2-5|-
CASLGETQYF
TGTGCCAGCTTAGGGGAGACCCAGTACTTC
>few|TRBV12-3/TRBV12-4|TRBJ2-5|-
CASSFVLGRQETQYF
TGTGCCAGCAGTTTTGTTCTCGGGCGGCAAGAGACCCAGTACTTC
>-|TRBV19|TRBJ2-7|-
CASSIDGGVEQYF
TGTGCCAGTAGTATTGACGGGGGAGTCGAGCAGTACTTC
>few|TRBV7-6|TRBJ2-1|-
CASSFSGNEQFF
TGTGCCAGCAGCTTTTCAGGGAATGAGCAGTTCTTC
>-|TRBV7-8|TRBJ2-1|-
CTSSLGGRREQFF
TGTACCAGCAGCTTAGGAGGGCGAAGGGAGCAGTTCTTC
>-|TRBV2|TRBJ1-2|-
CASREDGDYAGYTF
TGTGCCAGCAGGGAGGACGGAGATTATGCGGGCTACACCTTC
>-|TRBV2|TRBJ1-5|TRBD1
CASTTGLPQPQHF
TGTGCCAGCACGACAGGGCTCCCCCAGCCCCAGCATTTT
>-|TRBV14|TRBJ2-2|-
CASSQDSPGVRNTGELFF
TGTGCCAGCAGCCAAGATTCCCCAGGAGTAAGGAACACCGGGGAGCTGTTTTTT
>-|TRBV11-2|TRBJ1-2|-
CASSLGLVYGYTF
TGTGCCAGCAGCTTAGGGTTGGTCTATGGCTACACCTTC
>-|TRBV12-3/TRBV12-4|TRBJ1-2|TRBD1
CASSRGQGYGYTF
TGTGCCAGCAGCAGAGGACAGGGCTATGGCTACACCTTC
>-|TRBV6-5|TRBJ1-5|-
CASSLTGLSNQPQHF
TGTGCCAGCAGTCTTACAGGGCTTAGCAATCAGCCCCAGCATTTT
>-|TRBV19|TRBJ1-1|-
CASSQMTAENTEAFF
TGTGCCAGTAGTCAGATGACAGCAGAGAACACTGAAGCTTTCTTT
>-|TRBV28|TRBJ1-2|-
CASSPYVWGSTF
TGTGCCAGCAGCCCATACGTGTGGGGGAGCACCTTC
>once|TRBV28|TRBJ1-2|-
CASNRLLGSDYGYTF
TGTGCCAGCAATCGACTCCTAGGGTCTGACTATGGCTACACCTTC
>-|TRBV7-6|TRBJ1-2|-
CASSFPELAASGYTF
TGTGCCAGCAGCTTCCCGGAACTAGCTGCTAGTGGCTACACCTTC
>-|TRBV7-6|TRBJ1-2|TRBD1
CASSFWTGGNYGYTF
TGTGCCAGCAGCTTTTGGACAGGGGGAAACTATGGCTACACCTTC
>-|TRBV5-6|TRBJ2-7|-
CASSTSGQPYEQYF
TGTGCCAGCAGCACCTCCGGGCAGCCCTACGAGCAGTACTTC
>-|TRBV25-1|TRBJ2-3|-
CASSDFGEARTDTQYF
TGTGCCAGCAGTGATTTTGGTGAGGCTCGCACAGATACGCAGTATTTT
>-|TRBV7-9|TRBJ2-3|TRBD2
CASSLRGASTDTQYF
TGTGCCAGCAGCTTGCGGGGGGCTAGCACAGATACGCAGTATTTT
>-|TRBV7-8|TRBJ2-3|TRBD1
CASSIDRDRGPHTQYF
TGTGCCAGCAGCATAGACCGGGACAGGGGCCCCCATACGCAGTATTTT
>-|TRBV24-1|TRBJ2-1|-
CATRSPKGNEQFF
TGTGCCACCAGATCTCCGAAGGGCAATGAGCAGTTCTTC
>few|TRBV11-2|TRBJ1-1|-
CASSLEVALNTEAFF
TGTGCCAGCAGCTTAGAGGTGGCCTTGAACACTGAAGCTTTCTTT
>few|TRBV19|TRBJ1-5|TRBD1
CASGTEPQPQHF
TGTGCCAGCGGGACAGAGCCGCAGCCCCAGCATTTT
>few|TRBV2|TRBJ1-2|-
CASSETMGRNYGYTF
TGTGCCAGCAGTGAAACAATGGGACGGAACTATGGCTACACCTTC
>-|TRBV5-5|TRBJ2-3|TRBD1
CASSLSDRVTDTQYF
TGTGCCAGCAGTTTGTCGGACAGGGTTACAGATACGCAGTATTTT
>-|TRBV6-5|TRBJ1-4|-
CASSYGLSNEKLFF
TGTGCCAGCAGTTACGGATTGTCTAATGAAAAACTGTTTTTT
>-|TRBV5-1|TRBJ1-6|-
CASSLMGSSPLHF
TGCGCCAGCAGCTTAATGGGGAGTTCACCCCTCCACTTT
>-|TRBV12-3/TRBV12-4|TRBJ2-2|-
CASSLAGGPRTGELFF
TGTGCCAGCAGTTTAGCGGGGGGGCCACGAACCGGGGAGCTGTTTTTT
>-|TRBV6-1|TRBJ1-5|-
CASNWQPQHF
TGTGCCAGCAATTGGCAGCCCCAGCATTTT
>few|TRBV11-2|TRBJ2-5|-
CASSQFYRQETQYF
TGTGCCAGCAGCCAATTTTACAGGCAAGAGACCCAGTACTTC
>few|TRBV12-5|TRBJ1-5|-
CASGLVRGLDGNQPQHF
TGTGCTAGTGGTTTGGTACGCGGGCTCGATGGCAATCAGCCCCAGCATTTT
>-|TRBV5-1|TRBJ1-1|-
CASSFRDANTEAFF
TGCGCCAGCAGCTTCAGGGATGCGAACACTGAAGCTTTCTTT
>few|TRBV7-8|TRBJ2-3|TRBD2
CASSFREGPTDTQYF
TGTGCCAGCAGCTTCAGGGAGGGGCCGACAGATACGCAGTATTTT
>few|TRBV12-3/TRBV12-4|TRBJ1-1|TRBD1
CASSFGLKGGGLNTEAFF
TGTGCCAGCAGTTTCGGCTTGAAAGGGGGCGGACTGAACACTGAAGCTTTCTTT
>few|TRBV10-2|TRBJ2-5|-
CASSDQSARETQYF
TGCGCCAGCAGTGATCAGTCAGCCCGAGAGACCCAGTACTTC